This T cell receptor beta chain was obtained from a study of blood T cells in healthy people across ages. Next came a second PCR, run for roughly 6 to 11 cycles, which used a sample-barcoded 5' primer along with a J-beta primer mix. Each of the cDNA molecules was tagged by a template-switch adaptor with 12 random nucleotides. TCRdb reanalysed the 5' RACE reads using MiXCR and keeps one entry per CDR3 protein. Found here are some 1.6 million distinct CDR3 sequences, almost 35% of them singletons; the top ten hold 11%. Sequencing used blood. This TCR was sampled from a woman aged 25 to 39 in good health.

DNA for the CDR3: TGTGCCAGCTCCCTTTTAATGGACGGAGAGGGTTGCGAGCAGTACTTC. Translating gives CASSLLMDGEGCEQYF. J is TRBJ2-7 and V is TRBV18; D may be TRBD2 (5 bases). Trimming left V 6 bases short and J 6 bases short, with 24 bases between. Looked up from germline, CDR1 is KGHSH and CDR2 is LQKENI. The CDR3 is made up of 16 amino acids.